These 23 T cell receptor beta chains were sequenced from one sample in a study of T cells in women clearing cervical HPV infection. Only in-frame clones appear in the TCRdb table, and some are missing; sequencing was by immunoSEQ multiplex PCR. The sample spans about 26,000 clones; the ten largest clones claim 11%. The sample comprised blood buffy coat. The receptors come from a woman aged 18-69 years with a cervical HPV16 infection that either progressed to CIN3+ or cleared (not recorded which).

CDR3 DNA, as far as it was read: TGTGCCAGCCGTGGACACCACAGCTCTGGAAACACC. Its protein product is CASRGHHSSGNT. The whole CDR3 reads CASRGHHSSGNTIYF. This rearrangement joins TRBV6-2 or TRBV6-3 to TRBJ1-3, with D perhaps TRBD1 (5 bases). From the germline J gene comes the end of the CDR3, since the read stops 3 residues before it. V was clipped by 8 bases and J by 0 bases, with 14 bases between them. Germline V gives CDR1 MNHEY, CDR2 SVGEGT. The CDR3 is made up of 15 amino acids.

With respect to this clone: The read finishes 3 residues shy of the CDR3 end, and the germline J gene is used to complete it. The chain recombines TRBV30 with TRBJ2-2, with D perhaps matching TRBD1 (5 bases). Germline CDR1 GTSNPN, CDR2 SVGIG (reference sequence). The CDR3 is 14 residues long. CDR3: CAWSVKGMDSPLFF. The sequenced part of the CDR3 DNA is TGTGCCTGGAGTGTAAAGGGGATGGATTCACCG.

Note on this clone: The CDR3 is cut off 3 residues early in the read; its end comes from the germline J gene. V is TRBV7-9 and J is TRBJ2-1, with 8 bases lining up with TRBD1. This CDR3 is 14 amino acids long. The V gene's germline CDR1 is SEHNR and CDR2 FQNEAQ (reference sequence). Germline trimming cut 5 bases from V and 5 bases from J; bases unmatched to any gene: 5. The sequenced CDR3 bases are TGTGCCAGCAGCGCTGGACAGGGCGACAATGAG. It encodes CASSAGQGDNE. From start to end, the CDR3 is CASSAGQGDNEQFF.

In the case of this clone: The read ends 3 residues before the CDR3 terminus; that terminus is restored from the germline J gene. V is TRBV7-9 and J is TRBJ2-5; possible D gene TRBD2, 6 bases. Germline V CDR1 and CDR2: SEHNR, FQNEAQ (reference sequence). This CDR3 region has 13 residues. Trimming pared 6 bases from V and 5 bases from J, leaving 13 bases between. CDR3 sequence reads: CASRRLATETQYF. CDR3 DNA, as far as it was read: TGTGCCAGCAGGCGTCTAGCGACGGAGACC.

With regard to this clone: The CDR3 end is not reached by the read, which stops 3 residues before it; the germline J gene fills it in. V is TRBV18 and J is TRBJ2-5, with D unresolved. The CDR3 covers 14 residues. The V gene lost 4 bases and the J gene lost 5 bases, with 14 bases spanning the gap. Germline V CDR1 and CDR2: KGHSH, LQKENI. CDR3 sequence reads: CASSHGSQKETQYF. The sequenced CDR3 bases are TGTGCCAGCTCACATGGGTCACAGAAGGAGACC.

Worth noting for this clone: The CDR3 end falls 3 residues outside the read, so it is completed with the germline J gene. This chain links TRBV29-1 with TRBJ2-4; tentative D call: TRBD1 (5 bases). The CDR3 has 12 amino acids. In germline, CDR1 is SQVTM, CDR2 ANQGSEA. The CDR3 spells CSVDSSNYGQYF. The part of the CDR3 DNA that was read is TGCAGCGTAGACAGTTCTAACTATGGT.

Turning to this clone: The read stops 3 residues short of the end of the CDR3; the missing end is completed from the germline J gene. The chain recombines TRBV20-1 with TRBJ1-6; 8 nucleotides align to TRBD1. Germline CDR1 and CDR2: DFQATT and SNEGSKA (reference sequence). The length of the CDR3 is 12 residues. This CDR3 is CSARDRQGSLHF. CDR3 DNA (partial): TGCAGTGCCCGGGACAGGCAGGGGTCC.

About this clone itself: The missing CDR3 end, 3 residues past where the read stops, is filled in from the germline J gene. This chain links TRBV20-1 with TRBJ2-5, with a weak D call TRBD2 (6 bases). The V gene's germline CDR1 is DFQATT and CDR2 SNEGSKA (reference sequence). V lost 3 bases, J lost 1 base, and 18 bases lay in between. This CDR3 region has 16 residues. This CDR3 is CSARGELLAAQETQYF. The CDR3 DNA, read in part, is TGCAGTGCTAGGGGGGAATTACTAGCCGCCCAAGAGACC.

To note about this clone: The missing CDR3 end, 3 residues past where the read stops, is filled in from the germline J gene. This chain connects TRBV5-4 to TRBJ1-5, with TRBD1 as a possible D gene (5 bases). Germline V gene data show CDR1 as SGHNT and CDR2 as YYREEE (reference sequence). The CDR3 is 16 amino acids. The germline V and J ends were trimmed by 3 bases and 2 bases, with 15 bases remaining between them. CDR3 bases read: TGTGCCAGCAGCTCGCAAGGGGTGGCCGGCAATCAGCCC. It specifies CASSSQGVAGNQP. Given in full, the CDR3 is CASSSQGVAGNQPQHF.

Regarding this clone: The CDR3 end lies 3 residues beyond the end of the read and is filled in from the germline J gene. This sequence joins TRBV20-1 and TRBJ1-6; TRBD1 is a possible D gene (6 bases). Trimming took 7 bases from V and 4 from J, leaving 14 bases between them. The CDR3 sequence is 14 residues long. CDR1 is DFQATT and CDR2 is SNEGSKA in the germline V gene (reference sequence). The covered CDR3 bases are TGCAGTGTGGCGACAGGTTCTTATAATTCACCC. Amino acid sequence: CSVATGSYNSP. The CDR3, in full, reads CSVATGSYNSPLHF.

Remarks on this clone: The read falls 3 residues short of the CDR3 end, and the missing part is taken from the germline J gene. The chain combines TRBV14 with TRBJ2-1; 12 bases fit TRBD2. CDR3 size: 15 residues. The germline V gene encodes CDR1 SGHDN and CDR2 FVKESK. The junction had 9 bases not matched to a gene; V was cut back by 8 bases and J by 7 bases. CDR3: CASGFWTSGMNEQFF. Partial CDR3 DNA: TGTGCCAGCGGCTTCTGGACTAGCGGGATGAATGAG.

Comment on this clone: The CDR3 end falls 3 residues outside the read, so it is completed with the germline J gene. The chain carries TRBV5-1 and TRBJ1-1, with a weak D call TRBD1 (5 bases). The ends were cut back, 7 bases at V and 0 bases at J, with 13 bases in the middle. The CDR3 is made up of 14 amino acids. In germline, CDR1 is SGHRS, CDR2 YFSETQ. The sequenced CDR3 bases are TGCGCCAGCGGACGACAGCCTATGAACACTGAA. Translated: CASGRQPMNTE. The whole CDR3 reads CASGRQPMNTEAFF.

As for this clone: Sequencing ends 3 residues short of the CDR3 end; the germline J gene provides the rest. The chain joins TRBV2 to TRBJ1-1; D not certain. CDR1 SNHLY and CDR2 FYNNEI come from the germline V gene. Trimming removed 5 bases from V and 0 bases from J, with 16 bases in between. The CDR3 is 16 amino acids. CDR3 amino acids: CASSKTQRPLNTEAFF. The sequenced CDR3 bases are TGTGCCAGCAGTAAGACACAAAGGCCGTTGAACACTGAA.

As concerns this clone: The CDR3 goes on 3 residues after the read ends, and that part is filled in from the germline J gene. V is TRBV29-1 and J is TRBJ1-2; D is uncertain. The CDR3 is made up of 11 amino acids. Germline lookup yields CDR1 SQVTM and CDR2 ANQGSEA. CDR3 amino acids: CSVVGGGEYTF. CDR3 DNA (partial): TGCAGCGTTGTGGGTGGCGGTGAG.

A remark on this clone: The read finishes 3 residues shy of the CDR3 end, and the germline J gene is used to complete it. The chain links TRBV7-8 to TRBJ2-7; unclear D gene. This CDR3 comprises 14 residues. The germline gives CDR1 SGHVS, CDR2 FQNEAQ. V was trimmed by 0 bases and J by 1 base, leaving 7 bases between them. The sequenced CDR3 bases are TGTGCCAGCAGCTTAGCGAGACTTTCCTACGAG. Protein: CASSLARLSYE. The whole CDR3 sequence is CASSLARLSYEQYF. The whole variable domain, filled in from reference TRBV7-8 and TRBJ2-7, reads GAGVSQSPRYKVAKRGQDVALRCDPISGHVSLFWYQQALGQGPEFLTYFQNEAQLDKSGLPSDRFFAERPEGSVSTLKIQRTQQEDSAVYLCASSLARLSYEQYFGPGTRLTVT.

To note about this clone: Read sequence stops 3 residues before the CDR3 end, and the germline J gene provides the missing end. The chain uses TRBV20-1 and TRBJ2-5, with D perhaps matching TRBD1 (6 bases). V lost 3 bases, J lost 5 bases, and 13 bases lay in between. Per the germline V gene, CDR1 is DFQATT and CDR2 is SNEGSKA (reference sequence). This CDR3 is 13 amino acids long. The covered CDR3 bases are TGCAGTGCTAGCACCAGGGGAGTTGAGACC. Translation: CSASTRGVET. The whole CDR3 is CSASTRGVETQYF.

To note about this clone: The read terminates 3 residues ahead of where the CDR3 ends, so the germline J gene completes it. This rearrangement joins TRBV28 to TRBJ2-2; D is possibly TRBD2 (7 bases). The germline V and J ends were trimmed by 5 bases and 1 base, with 8 bases remaining between them. Germline lookup yields CDR1 MDHEN and CDR2 SYDVKM. The CDR3 consists of 14 residues. The sequenced part of the CDR3 DNA is TGTGCCAGCAGTAGGGGGGGGAACACCGGGGAG. It codes for CASSRGGNTGE. In full, the CDR3 is CASSRGGNTGELFF.

On this clone itself: Sequencing ends 3 residues short of the CDR3 end; the germline J gene provides the rest. The rearrangement uses TRBV27 and TRBJ2-7; TRBD2 matches 11 bases. There are 19 residues in the CDR3. V gave up 5 bases and J gave up 1 base; unmatched junction bases: 16. Germline values: CDR1 MNHEY, CDR2 SMNVEV (reference sequence). The CDR3 region is CASSPTTSGSLFGSYEQYF. Incomplete CDR3 DNA: TGTGCCAGCAGTCCCACTACTAGCGGGAGCTTGTTCGGTTCCTACGAG.

Details on this clone: The sequence runs out 3 residues before the end of the CDR3; the remainder is reconstructed from the germline J gene. The rearrangement links TRBV7-9 to TRBJ2-2; 7 bases map to TRBD2. Germline V gives CDR1 SEHNR, CDR2 FQNEAQ (reference sequence). This CDR3 contains 15 residues. The DNA read from the CDR3 is TGTGCCAGCATCCGCGCGGGGGAAGCTAATGAAAAG. It is translated as CASIRAGEANEK. The CDR3 as a whole reads CASIRAGEANEKLFF.

Comment on this clone: The read finishes 3 residues shy of the CDR3 end, and the germline J gene is used to complete it. J is TRBJ2-3 and V is TRBV2; 7 bases map to TRBD1. This CDR3 has 16 amino acids. Germline CDR1 reads SNHLY; CDR2 reads FYNNEI. V lost 7 bases and J lost 3; bases outside the gene matches: 13. The sequenced CDR3 bases are TGTGCCAGCAAATCTAATCCGGGACAGTCAACAGATACG. It codes for CASKSNPGQSTDT. The full CDR3 sequence reads CASKSNPGQSTDTQYF.

Regarding this clone: The CDR3 end falls 3 residues outside the read, so it is completed with the germline J gene. The rearrangement joins TRBV18 to TRBJ1-5, with 8 bases identical to TRBD1. V lost 3 bases and J lost 2; bases outside the gene matches: 12. CDR3 length: 18 amino acids. Germline CDR1 KGHSH, CDR2 LQKENI. The CDR3 sequence: CASSPPPGQGGGNQPQHF. CDR3 DNA, as far as it was read: TGTGCCAGCTCACCTCCCCCTGGACAGGGCGGTGGCAATCAGCCC.

On this clone: The CDR3 goes on 3 residues after the read ends, and that part is filled in from the germline J gene. The chain joins TRBV7-2 to TRBJ1-5; 7 bases agree with TRBD1. In germline, CDR1 is SGHTA, CDR2 FQGNSA. V shed 5 bases and J 5 bases; nucleotides not matched to a gene: 6. This CDR3 contains 14 residues. Incomplete CDR3 DNA: TGTGCCAGCAGCCCCCAAGGGGGCTATCAGCCC. Encoded protein: CASSPQGGYQP. The entire CDR3 protein reads CASSPQGGYQPQHF.

Remarks on this clone: The CDR3 is cut off 3 residues early in the read; its end comes from the germline J gene. The genes are TRBV5-1 and TRBJ2-3, with D possibly TRBD1 on 7 matching bases. CDR3 length: 15 residues. Germline V lookup: CDR1 SGHRS, CDR2 YFSETQ. CDR3 loop: CASSFRGTAQETQYF. The CDR3 bases that were read are TGCGCCAGCAGCTTCCGGGGGACAGCTCAAGAGACG.